The T cell receptor (beta chain) described here comes from a study of blood T cell repertoires in COVID-19 (TCRdb year 2020). Study-level background: The collaborator samples originated in the United States, Italy and Spain and spanned the acute and convalescent phases of COVID-19. The prospective study material was composed of cDNA or gDNA derived from T cells, B-cell-depleted T cells, or PBMCs. The dataset comprised deeply sampled blood TCRbeta repertoires from subjects exposed to, actively infected with, or recovered from COVID-19. The repertoires were made available in a free public database intended to serve as a resource for research on the immune response to SARS-CoV-2. Samples were obtained from the ongoing ImmuneRACE study (first 160 participants) and from some 1,300 subjects provided by 6 global collaborators. Sample metadata almost always included a de-identified subject ID, COVID-19 status, age in years and sex. HLA class I and class II types, where available, came from metadata supplied by the sample provider rather than from assay-based typing. General study outcomes and caveats: The quantity of clinical and demographic metadata differed by source and by participant and was supplied without curation.

Whole blood was collected in K2EDTA tubes by collaborating institutions according to the institutions' own protocols. For TCRbeta analysis, collaborators shipped samples in one of three forms: frozen whole blood, isolated PBMCs, or DNA extracted from either of those sample types. Regarding this clone: This clone's antigen is unknown. Per-nucleotide qualities are absent, and no much larger clonotype sits a single base away.

The immunoSEQ Assay, a bias-controlled multiplex PCR, was used to amplify TCRbeta CDR3 regions from genomic DNA. The authors processed their data as follows. The number of nucleated cells in each sample was estimated by amplification of reference gene primers within the assay. Sequence reads were collapsed and filtered to measure the absolute abundance of every unique TCRbeta CDR3 rearrangement. For each sample, productive Simpson clonality was calculated as the square root of Simpson's diversity index over productive rearrangements. This immuneACCESS table, as held by TCRdb, lists in-frame sequences with V and J called but not all clones. Of the missing ones, under half trace to an unresolved V gene in checked studies; the others have no known cause. V and J calls and clone size are as listed in that table; D and trimming were resolved from the DNA. In this sample the table shows about 240,000 clones, 82% of which occur a single time. Around 12% of the sample goes to the ten largest clones.

The CDR3 has 15 amino acids, counting the end cysteine and phenylalanine. Solely the CDR3 DNA is kept, with 45 bases framed from the first base. The germline V gene sets CDR1 to SGHAT and CDR2 to FQNNGV. V lost 1 base and J lost 3 bases; the stretch between them is 13 bases long. The material sequenced was peripheral blood. The origin of this receptor is a woman aged 55-70 years with active or convalescent COVID-19. This receptor chain uses TRBV11-2 and TRBJ2-7; tentative D gene TRBD1, with 5 bases matching. The DNA sequence is given as TGTGCCAGCAGCTTAGGGCAGGGCCCTATCTACGAGCAGTACTTC. This gives the protein CASSLGQGPIYEQYF.